Listed below are T cell receptor beta chains from one sample, sequenced in a study of blood T cells in healthy people across ages. One entry per CDR3 protein results from TCRdb running MiXCR on the 5' RACE reads. The table records about 900,000 distinct CDR3 sequences, 40% to 60% of them present only once. Sequenced material: blood. All receptors derive from a man aged 25 to 45 in good health. CDR3s include the opening cysteine and the closing phenylalanine or tryptophan. Fields, in order: CDR3 protein, J gene, clone size, V gene. Clone size is stated in some rows and not others, as once, few, many or a class when expanded.

CASSQAGLEGEKLFF | TRBJ1-4 | - | TRBV4-3
CASSASSGTYLYEQYF | - | - | TRBV9
CASSLATGNYEQYF | - | - | TRBV5-4
CSVTGSLLNTGELFF | TRBJ2-2 | few | TRBV29-1
CASSRGLEQETQYF | TRBJ2-5 | - | TRBV3-1
CSVPPGGGYNEQFF | TRBJ2-1 | - | TRBV29-1
CASSSVAGGREQYF | TRBJ2-7 | - | TRBV7-2
CASSPAGLLSTDTQYF | TRBJ2-3 | many | TRBV7-2
CASGEDRPNYGYTF | TRBJ1-2 | - | TRBV2
CASGPWGYTEAFF | TRBJ1-1 | - | TRBV7-2
CSVEWNSYEQYF | TRBJ2-7 | - | TRBV29-1
CSASALYGYTF | TRBJ1-2 | few | TRBV20-1
CSAGTDYQPQHF | TRBJ1-5 | few | TRBV29-1
CASSLGAGGKDTQYF | TRBJ2-3 | - | TRBV5-1
CASTRVDEPNTEAFF | TRBJ1-1 | - | TRBV7-9
CASSPGTGYSNQPQHF | TRBJ1-5 | few | TRBV12-3/TRBV12-4
CASSPGGAREGNQFF | TRBJ2-1 | - | TRBV12-3/TRBV12-4
CASSYRGNRHMGSPLHF | TRBJ1-6 | - | TRBV6-5
CASSYGFGGTYEQYF | - | - | TRBV6-5
CASSPGHYNEQFF | TRBJ2-1 | - | TRBV7-2
CAISEGPSRGYEQYF | - | - | TRBV10-3
CASSLVQYQETQYF | TRBJ2-5 | - | TRBV11-2
CSVPGQTYEQYF | TRBJ2-7 | - | TRBV29-1
CASSPTGLIKETQYF | TRBJ2-5 | few | TRBV7-2
CSVVRRGSYEQYF | TRBJ2-7 | many | TRBV29-1
CASTEVTGANVLTF | TRBJ2-6 | - | TRBV28
CASSWTGAPSYGYTF | TRBJ1-2 | - | TRBV5-1
CASSLRPQSYNSPLHF | TRBJ1-6 | few | TRBV27
CTARAELAGGYYNEQFF | TRBJ2-1 | - | TRBV20-1
CASSGTGIGSSSYNEQFF | TRBJ2-1 | - | TRBV5-1
CASSPGTDLAKNIQYF | TRBJ2-4 | - | TRBV7-2
CASSQDETANYGYTF | TRBJ1-2 | - | TRBV4-1
CASSRVGGQPQHF | TRBJ1-5 | - | TRBV5-1
CASSQNRALNTGELFF | TRBJ2-2 | - | TRBV4-1
CASSFNGGSGETQYF | TRBJ2-5 | - | TRBV7-2
CASSSEDRVKGYTF | TRBJ1-2 | few | TRBV6-6
CASSAGVTSYEQYF | TRBJ2-7 | once | TRBV5-1
CASSYDRDNEQFF | TRBJ2-1 | few | TRBV5-8
CASSRGTGTIYEQYF | - | few | TRBV3-1
CASSLYRGRTNEKLFF | TRBJ1-4 | - | TRBV28